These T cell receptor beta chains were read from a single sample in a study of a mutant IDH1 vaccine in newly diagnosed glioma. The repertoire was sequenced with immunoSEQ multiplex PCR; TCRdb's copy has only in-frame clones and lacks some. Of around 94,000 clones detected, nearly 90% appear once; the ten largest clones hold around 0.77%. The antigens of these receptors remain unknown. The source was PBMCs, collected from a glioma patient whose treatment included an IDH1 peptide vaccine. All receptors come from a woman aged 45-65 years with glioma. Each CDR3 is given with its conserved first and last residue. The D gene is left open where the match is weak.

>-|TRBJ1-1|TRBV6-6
CASSYGQGYTEAFF
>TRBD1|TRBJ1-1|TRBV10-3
CAITWDRGTEAFF
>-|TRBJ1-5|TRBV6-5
CASRNWGKGGQPQHF
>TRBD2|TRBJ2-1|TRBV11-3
CASSSGTSRSYNEQFF
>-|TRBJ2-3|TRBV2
CASRQGLGTDTQYF
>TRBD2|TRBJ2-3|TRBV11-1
CASSLRGAGGWTDTQYF
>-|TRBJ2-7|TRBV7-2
CASSPPSYEQYF
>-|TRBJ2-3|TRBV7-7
CASSFAGSETQYF
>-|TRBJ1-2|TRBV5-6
CASSLGQLYGYTF
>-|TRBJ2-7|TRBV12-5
CASGSEGYEQYF
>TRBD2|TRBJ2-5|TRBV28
CASSSPSPGLAKETQYF
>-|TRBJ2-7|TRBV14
CATRHGDAPYEQYF
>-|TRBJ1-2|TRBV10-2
CASTTSQGNYGYTF
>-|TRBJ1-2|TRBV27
CASSNGTVDYGYTF
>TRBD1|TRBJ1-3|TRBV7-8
CASSLFDREFLSGNTIYF
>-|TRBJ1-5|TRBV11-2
CASSPLRDQPQHF
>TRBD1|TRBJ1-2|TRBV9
CASSVGGRGMHGYTF
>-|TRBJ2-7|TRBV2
CASRYNDLSSYEQYF
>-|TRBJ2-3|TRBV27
CASLQIGADTQYF
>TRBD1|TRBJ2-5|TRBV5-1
CASRPGGSLETQYF
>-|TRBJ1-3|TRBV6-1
CASSEAPGGLTGNTIYF
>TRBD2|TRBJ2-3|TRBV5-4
CASSLGGTSGIATQYF
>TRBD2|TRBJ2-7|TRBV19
CASRQPGLAHEQYF
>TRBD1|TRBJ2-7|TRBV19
CASSIGGTGSYEQYF
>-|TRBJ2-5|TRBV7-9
CASSLSPGGRQETQYF
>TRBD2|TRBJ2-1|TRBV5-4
CASGLAGYNEQFF
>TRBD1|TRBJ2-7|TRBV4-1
CASSQGRTGSYEQYF
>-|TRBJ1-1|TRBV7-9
CASSSPGNTEAFF
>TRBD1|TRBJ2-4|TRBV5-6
CASSLAGRGAKNIQYF
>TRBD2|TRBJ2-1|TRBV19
CASKRLAGNEQFF
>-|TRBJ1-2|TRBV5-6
CASSFGREGYGYTF
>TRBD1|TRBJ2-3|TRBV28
CASSQNPGQGLADTQYF
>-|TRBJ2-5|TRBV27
CASSFRGTRRGVQYF
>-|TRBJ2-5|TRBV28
CASSVGSPGETQYF
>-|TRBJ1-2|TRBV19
CARDFTGGYTF
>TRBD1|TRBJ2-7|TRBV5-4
CASSPPPGTGTYEQYF
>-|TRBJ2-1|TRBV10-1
CASSERFSSYNEQFF
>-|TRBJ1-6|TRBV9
CASSVQGPPLHF
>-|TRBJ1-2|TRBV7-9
CASSYNPNYGYTF
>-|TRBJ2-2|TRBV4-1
CASSQPRRGTGELFF
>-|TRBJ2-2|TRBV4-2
CASSQDPSVNTGELFF
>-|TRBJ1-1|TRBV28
CASTPRAGLNTEAFF